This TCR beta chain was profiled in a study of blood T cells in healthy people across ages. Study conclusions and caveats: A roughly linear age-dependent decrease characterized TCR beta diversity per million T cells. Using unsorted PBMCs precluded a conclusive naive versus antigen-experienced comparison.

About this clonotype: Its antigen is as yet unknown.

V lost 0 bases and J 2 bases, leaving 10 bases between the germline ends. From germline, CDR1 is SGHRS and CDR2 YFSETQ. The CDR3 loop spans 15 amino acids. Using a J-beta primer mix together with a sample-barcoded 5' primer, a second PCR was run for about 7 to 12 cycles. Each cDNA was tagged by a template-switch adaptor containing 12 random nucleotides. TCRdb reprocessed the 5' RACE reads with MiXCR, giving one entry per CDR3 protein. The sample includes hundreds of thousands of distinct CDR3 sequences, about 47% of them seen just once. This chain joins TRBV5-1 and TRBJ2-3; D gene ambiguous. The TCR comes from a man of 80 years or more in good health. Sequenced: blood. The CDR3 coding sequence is TGCGCCAGCAGCTTGGGTGCTCTCCCCACAGATACGCAGTATTTT. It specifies CASSLGALPTDTQYF.